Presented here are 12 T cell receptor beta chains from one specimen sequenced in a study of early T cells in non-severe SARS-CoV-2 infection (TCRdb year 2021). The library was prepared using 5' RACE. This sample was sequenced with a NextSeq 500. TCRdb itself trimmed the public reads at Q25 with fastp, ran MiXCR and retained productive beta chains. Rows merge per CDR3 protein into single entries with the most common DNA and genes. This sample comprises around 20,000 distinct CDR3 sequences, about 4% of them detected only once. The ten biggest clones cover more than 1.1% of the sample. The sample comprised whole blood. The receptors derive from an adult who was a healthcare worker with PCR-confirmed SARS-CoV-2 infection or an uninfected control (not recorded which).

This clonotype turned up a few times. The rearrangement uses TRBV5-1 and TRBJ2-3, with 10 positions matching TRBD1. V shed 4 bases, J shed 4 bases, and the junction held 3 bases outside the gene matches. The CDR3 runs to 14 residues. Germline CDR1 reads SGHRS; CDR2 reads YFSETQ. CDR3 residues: CASSADRGADTQYF. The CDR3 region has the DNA TGCGCCAGCAGCGCGGACAGGGGGGCAGATACGCAGTATTTT.

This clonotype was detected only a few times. The CDR3: CSATTTGYQPQHF. The CDR3 bases are TGCAGTGCTACTACGACAGGATATCAGCCCCAGCATTTT. The chain carries TRBV20-1 and TRBJ1-5, with D perhaps matching TRBD1 (6 bases). Trimming took 4 bases from V and 5 from J, leaving 12 bases between them. The CDR3 spans 13 residues. Per germline, CDR1 DFQATT and CDR2 SNEGSKA (reference sequence).

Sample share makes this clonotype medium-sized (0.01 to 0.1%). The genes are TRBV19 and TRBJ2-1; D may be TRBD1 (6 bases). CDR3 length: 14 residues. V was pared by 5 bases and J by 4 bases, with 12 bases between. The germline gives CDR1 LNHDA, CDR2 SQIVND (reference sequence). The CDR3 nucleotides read TGTGCCAGTAGTCCCAAAACAGGGTACAATGAGCAGTTCTTC. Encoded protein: CASSPKTGYNEQFF. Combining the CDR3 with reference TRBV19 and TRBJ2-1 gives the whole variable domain DGGITQSPKYLFRKEGQNVTLSCEQNLNHDAMYWYRQDPGQGLRLIYYSQIVNDFQKGDIAEGYSVSREKKESFPLTVTSAQKNPTAFYLCASSPKTGYNEQFFGPGTRLTVL.

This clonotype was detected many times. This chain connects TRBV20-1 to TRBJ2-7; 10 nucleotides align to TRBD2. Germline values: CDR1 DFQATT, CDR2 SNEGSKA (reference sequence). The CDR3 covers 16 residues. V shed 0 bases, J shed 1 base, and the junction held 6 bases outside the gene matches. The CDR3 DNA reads TGCAGTGCTAGAGACTTACTAGCGGGGTTTTCCTACGAGCAGTACTTC. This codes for CSARDLLAGFSYEQYF.

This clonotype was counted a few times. The CDR3 sequence: CASRGLGDTQYF. The CDR3 nucleotides read TGCGCCAGCAGAGGACTAGGCGATACGCAGTATTTT. This chain joins TRBV10-1 and TRBJ2-3; 7 nucleotides line up with TRBD2. The germline V gene encodes CDR1 WNHNN and CDR2 SYGVQD (reference sequence). The CDR3 runs 12 residues. J gave up 6 bases and V 6 bases, and 3 bases lay outside the gene matches.

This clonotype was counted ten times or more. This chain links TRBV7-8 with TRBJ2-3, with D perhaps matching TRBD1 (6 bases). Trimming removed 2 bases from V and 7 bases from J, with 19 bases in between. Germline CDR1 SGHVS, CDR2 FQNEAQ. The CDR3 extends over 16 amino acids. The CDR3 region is CASSLFAARDTYTQYF. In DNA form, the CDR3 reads TGTGCCAGCAGCTTATTCGCTGCGAGGGACACTTATACGCAGTATTTT.

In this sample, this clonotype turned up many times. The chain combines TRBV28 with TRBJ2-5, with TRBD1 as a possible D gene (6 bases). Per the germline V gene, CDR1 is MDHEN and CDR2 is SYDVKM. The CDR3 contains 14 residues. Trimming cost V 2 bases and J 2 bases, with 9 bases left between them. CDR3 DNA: TGTGCCAGCAGTTTAGGAGGACAGCAAGAGACCCAGTACTTC. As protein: CASSLGGQQETQYF.

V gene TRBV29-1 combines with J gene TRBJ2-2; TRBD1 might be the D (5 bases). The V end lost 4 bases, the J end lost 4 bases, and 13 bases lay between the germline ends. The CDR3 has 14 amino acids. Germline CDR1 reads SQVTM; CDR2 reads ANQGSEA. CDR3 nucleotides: TGCAGCGTTGCCAGGGAATGGGGCACCGGGGAGCTGTTTTTT. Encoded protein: CSVAREWGTGELFF.

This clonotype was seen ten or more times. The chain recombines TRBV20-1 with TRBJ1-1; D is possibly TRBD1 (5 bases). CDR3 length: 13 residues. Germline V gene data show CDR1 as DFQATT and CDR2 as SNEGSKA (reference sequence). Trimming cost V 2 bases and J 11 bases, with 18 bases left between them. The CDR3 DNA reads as TGCAGTGCTAGATACGGGACCCAGATCAGGGCTTTCTTT. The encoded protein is CSARYGTQIRAFF.

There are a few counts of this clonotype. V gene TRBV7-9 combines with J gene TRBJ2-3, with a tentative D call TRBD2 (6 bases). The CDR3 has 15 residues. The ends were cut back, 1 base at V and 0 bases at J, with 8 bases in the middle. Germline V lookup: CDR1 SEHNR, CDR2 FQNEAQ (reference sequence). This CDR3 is CASSLGDSSTDTQYF. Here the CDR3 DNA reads TGTGCCAGCAGCTTAGGGGACTCGAGCACAGATACGCAGTATTTT. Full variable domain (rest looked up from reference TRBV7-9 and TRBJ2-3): DTGVSQNPRHKITKRGQNVTFRCDPISEHNRLYWYRQTLGQGPEFLTYFQNEAQLEKSRLLSDRFSAERPKGSFSTLEIQRTEQGDSAMYLCASSLGDSSTDTQYFGPGTRLTVL.

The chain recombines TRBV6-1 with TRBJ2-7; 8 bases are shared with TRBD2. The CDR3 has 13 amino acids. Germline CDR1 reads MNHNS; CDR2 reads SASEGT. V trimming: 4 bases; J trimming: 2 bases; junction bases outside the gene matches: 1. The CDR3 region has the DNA TGTGCCAGCAGTGTTAGCGGGGCCTACGAGCAGTACTTC. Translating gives CASSVSGAYEQYF.

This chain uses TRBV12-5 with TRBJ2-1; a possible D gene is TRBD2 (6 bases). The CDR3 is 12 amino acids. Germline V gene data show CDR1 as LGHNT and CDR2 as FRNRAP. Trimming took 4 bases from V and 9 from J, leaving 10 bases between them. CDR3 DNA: TGTGCTAGTGGTTCTGCCGGGGGTGAGCAGTTCTTC. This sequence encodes CASGSAGGEQFF.